These 19 T cell receptor beta chains originate from one sample sequenced in a study of blood T cell repertoires in COVID-19. Profiled with immunoSEQ multiplex PCR; TCRdb holds only in-frame clones, not every one. This table holds under 75,000 clones, about 87% found once. Material: peripheral blood. These TCRs come from a human donor in a cohort sampled during active COVID-19.

This rearrangement joins TRBV29-1 to TRBJ1-1; TRBD1 matches 9 bases. Per germline, CDR1 SQVTM and CDR2 ANQGSEA. The CDR3 runs 14 residues. V lost 4 bases, J lost 5 bases, and 8 bases stayed unmatched. CDR3 loop: CSVARGTGYTEAFF. The CDR3 region has the DNA TGCAGCGTTGCCCGGGGGACAGGGTATACTGAAGCTTTCTTT.

The CDR3 region is CASSPGSTDTQYF. CDR3 bases: TGTGCCAGCAGCCCCGGGAGCACAGATACGCAGTATTTT. The chain joins TRBV9 to TRBJ2-3, with unresolved D. This CDR3 has 13 amino acids. Germline V gene lookup returns CDR1 SGDLS and CDR2 YYNGEE. V lost 4 bases to trimming and J lost 0 bases, with 6 bases between them.

This clone is a singleton in its sample. The J gene is TRBJ2-1, the V gene TRBV10-3, with a tentative D call TRBD2 (5 bases). Germline V gives CDR1 ENHRY, CDR2 SYGVKD. Trimming took 1 base from V and 0 from J, leaving 16 bases between them. The CDR3 has 18 residues. CDR3 region: CAISEFLSGVSSYNEQFF. The DNA of the CDR3 is TGTGCCATCAGTGAGTTCTTATCCGGGGTCAGCTCCTACAATGAGCAGTTCTTC.

V gene TRBV28 combines with J gene TRBJ1-1; no clear D. V lost 7 bases and J lost 4, with 13 bases in between. The CDR3 is 13 amino acids. Germline V gives CDR1 MDHEN, CDR2 SYDVKM. The CDR3 DNA is TGTGCCAGCAACTCACGGGGTGGCACTGAAGCTTTCTTT. Translated: CASNSRGGTEAFF.

The chain has TRBV6-4 and TRBJ2-3; TRBD2 matches 9 bases. The CDR3 is 19 residues long. CDR1 and CDR2 from the germline V gene are MRHNA and SNTAGT. J gave up 0 bases and V 0 bases, and 10 bases lay outside the gene matches. Written as DNA, the CDR3 is TGTGCCAGCAGTGACTCGATGGCCCCCAGCGGGGGGAGCACAGATACGCAGTATTTT. Protein sequence: CASSDSMAPSGGSTDTQYF.

The gene calls are TRBV5-1 and TRBJ2-3, with 12 bases identical to TRBD1. CDR3 length equals 16 residues. V was clipped by 0 bases and J by 4 bases; unmatched bases: 3. The V gene's germline CDR1 is SGHRS and CDR2 YFSETQ. In nucleotides, the CDR3 is TGCGCCAGCAGCTTGGAAGGGACAGGGGGCCCAGATACGCAGTATTTT. Its translation: CASSLEGTGGPDTQYF.

The chain employs TRBV11-1 and TRBJ1-1; D is possibly TRBD1 (6 bases). The CDR3 consists of 15 residues. Trimming shortened V by 5 bases and J by 0 bases, and 13 bases separated the two germline ends. In germline, CDR1 is SGHAT, CDR2 FQDESV (reference sequence). CDR3 nucleotide sequence: TGTGCCAGCAGCCCCGCTGGGGGCATGAACACTGAAGCTTTCTTT. Amino acids: CASSPAGGMNTEAFF.

The rearrangement links TRBV10-3 to TRBJ2-6; TRBD1 is a possible D gene (6 bases). Germline-derived CDR1 and CDR2 are ENHRY and SYGVKD. This CDR3 has 19 residues. Between the trimmed V and J ends, which lost 2 bases and 0 bases, there was a span of 17 bases. DNA for the CDR3: TGTGCCATCAGTGAGAGACGGACAGTGACCCCCTCTGGGGCCAACGTCCTGACTTTC. Translated: CAISERRTVTPSGANVLTF.

The chain carries TRBV29-1 and TRBJ1-2; 7 positions match TRBD1. The CDR3 has 14 amino acids. Germline-derived CDR1 and CDR2 are SQVTM and ANQGSEA. Trimming removed 6 bases from V and 2 bases from J; junction bases left unmatched: 9. The CDR3 sequence: CSVLVRDSNYGYTF. As DNA, the CDR3 is TGCAGCGTCTTGGTCCGGGACAGCAACTATGGCTACACCTTC.

Concerning this clone: At one of its ends the junction is not consistent with the germline gene, which may arise from a read error. The rearrangement uses TRBV7-2 and TRBJ2-4, with TRBD1 matching over 8 bases. The CDR3 extends over 14 amino acids. Germline V gives CDR1 SGHTA, CDR2 FQGNSA. The chain's CDR3 is CASSPGQVEKIQYF. CDR3 bases: TGTGCCAGCAGCCCGGGACAGGTGGAAAAAATTCAGTACTTC.

The CDR3 DNA is TGCGCCAGCAGCCAAGTAATGGCTAGTAGTGGCTACACCTTC. It translates to CASSQVMASSGYTF. The chain links TRBV4-1 to TRBJ1-2; D not certain. This CDR3 spans 14 amino acids. V was pared by 1 base and J by 7 bases, with 13 bases between. Looked up from germline, CDR1 is MGHRA and CDR2 is YSYEKL.

In this sample, this clone turned up once. The chain recombines TRBV10-3 with TRBJ1-2, with TRBD1 matching over 8 bases. The ends lost 0 bases at V and 6 bases at J; junction bases unmatched: 6. This CDR3 has 15 amino acids. The germline CDR1 and CDR2 sequences are ENHRY and SYGVKD. CDR3 sequence reads: CAISESGQGADGYTF. CDR3 coding DNA: TGTGCCATCAGTGAGTCGGGCCAGGGGGCGGATGGCTACACCTTC.

As concerns this clone: The sample holds other DNA sequences that translate to the same CDR3. V usage is TRBV7-9 and J usage is TRBJ1-6; 8 bases are a match to TRBD1. In germline, CDR1 is SEHNR, CDR2 FQNEAQ (reference sequence). The CDR3 length is 15 residues. V trimming: 1 base; J trimming: 7 bases; junction bases outside the gene matches: 3. The CDR3 loop reads CASSLVGTGNSPLHF. The CDR3 region has the DNA TGTGCCAGCAGCTTAGTAGGGACAGGAAATTCACCCCTCCACTTT.

V is TRBV6-5 and J is TRBJ2-7, with TRBD2 matching over 10 bases. Germline CDR1 MNHEY, CDR2 SVGAGI. V lost 2 bases to trimming and J lost 4 bases; unmatched junction nucleotides: 8. The CDR3 runs to 16 residues. CDR3 protein: CASSYVASGGYYEQYF. CDR3 bases: TGTGCCAGCAGTTACGTAGCTAGCGGGGGATATTACGAGCAGTACTTC.

The chain recombines TRBV4-1 with TRBJ1-4; perhaps TRBD1 as D (6 bases). The germline CDR1 and CDR2 sequences are MGHRA and YSYEKL. The CDR3 consists of 15 residues. Trimming pared 0 bases from V and 11 bases from J, leaving 16 bases between. CDR3 DNA sequence: TGCGCCAGCAGCCAAGATACGCAGGGGCAAAGGAAACTGTTTTTT. This translates into CASSQDTQGQRKLFF.

The chain has TRBV6-5 and TRBJ2-4, with D perhaps matching TRBD2 (6 bases). Germline V gives CDR1 MNHEY, CDR2 SVGAGI. The CDR3 totals 14 residues. Trimming took off 6 bases at V and 1 base at J, with 10 bases between the two ends. As DNA, the CDR3 is TGTGCCAGCAGGCCGGAGGGGGCCAAAAACATTCAGTACTTC. It encodes CASRPEGAKNIQYF.

CDR3 nucleotides: TGTGCCAGCAGTGAGGGGGCTAATCAGCCCCAGCATTTT. Residues: CASSEGANQPQHF. This chain uses TRBV2 with TRBJ1-5; TRBD1 is a possible D gene (6 bases). The CDR3 has 13 residues. The V and J ends lost 3 bases and 4 bases respectively, with 7 bases between them. From germline, CDR1 is SNHLY and CDR2 FYNNEI.

This rearrangement joins TRBV18 to TRBJ2-5; 9 bases map to TRBD1. CDR1 is KGHSH, CDR2 LQKENI, per germline. V gave up 3 bases and J gave up 4 bases; unmatched junction bases: 3. The CDR3 loop spans 14 amino acids. CDR3 sequence reads: CASSPRQGVETQYF. As DNA, the CDR3 is TGTGCCAGCTCACCCCGACAGGGGGTAGAGACCCAGTACTTC.

The rearrangement links TRBV7-9 to TRBJ1-1; no clear D. The CDR3 consists of 13 residues. Looked up from germline, CDR1 is SEHNR and CDR2 is FQNEAQ (reference sequence). Between the trimmed V and J ends, which lost 5 bases and 0 bases, there was a span of 7 bases. In DNA, the CDR3 is TGTGCCAGCAGCACTCCATTGAACACTGAAGCTTTCTTT. Amino acids: CASSTPLNTEAFF.